This T cell receptor beta chain was captured by sequencing in a study of cytomegalovirus exposure and HLA in healthy donors. Study background: HLA-typed donors were the source of about 85 million unique TCRs held in an early data release.

On this clone itself: Its antigen is currently unknown.

Whole-study results and caveats: Follow-up analysis later connected one missense variant in DCLRE1C with trimming of TCR beta V- and J-genes. In a later analysis, donors in an Asian-associated ancestry cluster reportedly had fewer N-insertions in productive TCRs than the cohort mean.

Amplification used 60 Vbeta primers and 13 Jbeta primers. Assay used: immunoSEQ multiplex PCR; TCRdb lists only in-frame clones, some missing. The table includes 180,000 or so clones, 62% detected once. Germline lookup yields CDR1 MNHNS and CDR2 SASEGT. CDR3 length: 12 amino acids. Losses at the gene ends were 7 bases for V and 4 bases for J; bases not matched to a gene: 3. This TCR was sampled from a man aged 40-55 years in good health and CMV-seronegative. The specimen sequenced was PBMCs. The chain has TRBV6-1 and TRBJ2-7; 8 bases agree with TRBD2. The CDR3 DNA reads TGTGCCAGCATCCAGCGGGAGTACGAGCAGTACTTC. Translated: CASIQREYEQYF.